These T cell receptor beta chains were read from a single sample in a study of blood T cells in healthy people across ages. TCRdb re-called the 5' RACE reads through MiXCR, storing one row per CDR3 protein. The table includes 1.5 million to 2 million distinct CDR3 sequences, just under 50% detected once. What was sequenced was blood. These TCRs come from a woman aged 40 to 50 in good health. Both conserved end residues are part of each CDR3. D genes are given only for firm matches. Clone size, where shown, is once, few, many, or a class for clones that have expanded.

clone size: few; D gene: -; V gene: TRBV28; CDR3 length: 14; J gene: TRBJ2-7; CDR3 protein: CASTEGGGSYEQYF; CDR3 DNA: TGTGCCAGCACCGAAGGGGGGGGCTCCTACGAGCAGTACTTC
clone size: -; D gene: TRBD1; V gene: TRBV6-2/TRBV6-3; CDR3 length: 17; J gene: TRBJ2-3; CDR3 protein: CASSSRTGGGSTDTQYF; CDR3 DNA: TGTGCCAGCAGTTCCCGGACAGGGGGGGGTAGCACAGATACGCAGTATTTT
clone size: few; D gene: TRBD1; V gene: TRBV20-1; CDR3 length: 16; J gene: TRBJ2-3; CDR3 protein: CSASSGTGGFPDTQYF; CDR3 DNA: TGCAGTGCCTCATCCGGGACAGGGGGCTTCCCAGATACGCAGTATTTT
clone size: few; D gene: -; V gene: TRBV7-3; CDR3 length: 15; J gene: TRBJ2-5; CDR3 protein: CASSFSSGVLETQYF; CDR3 DNA: TGTGCCAGCAGCTTCTCCTCGGGGGTACTGGAGACCCAGTACTTC
clone size: few; D gene: -; V gene: TRBV5-1; CDR3 length: 14; J gene: TRBJ2-3; CDR3 protein: CASSLGADADTQYF; CDR3 DNA: TGCGCCAGCAGCTTAGGGGCGGATGCAGATACGCAGTATTTT
clone size: -; D gene: -; V gene: TRBV10-3; CDR3 length: 17; J gene: TRBJ1-4; CDR3 protein: CAISPPPGPQSGEKLFF; CDR3 DNA: TGTGCCATCAGCCCTCCTCCCGGACCCCAATCTGGTGAAAAACTGTTTTTT
clone size: -; D gene: -; V gene: TRBV3-1; CDR3 length: 14; J gene: TRBJ2-7; CDR3 protein: CASSQAGGFNEQYF; CDR3 DNA: TGTGCCAGCAGCCAAGCCGGGGGCTTCAACGAGCAGTACTTC
clone size: few; D gene: -; V gene: TRBV5-1; CDR3 length: 15; J gene: TRBJ2-1; CDR3 protein: CATSPLGEDYNEQFF; CDR3 DNA: TGCGCCACCTCCCCCCTGGGTGAAGACTACAATGAGCAGTTCTTC
clone size: -; D gene: -; V gene: TRBV24-1; CDR3 length: 14; J gene: TRBJ2-3; CDR3 protein: CATSVKGSTDTQYF; CDR3 DNA: TGTGCCACCAGTGTTAAGGGGAGCACAGATACGCAGTATTTT
clone size: -; D gene: -; V gene: TRBV5-6; CDR3 length: 17; J gene: TRBJ2-2; CDR3 protein: CASSLIAVGRNTGELFF; CDR3 DNA: TGTGCCAGCAGCTTGATCGCCGTGGGAAGGAACACCGGGGAGCTGTTTTTT
clone size: -; D gene: TRBD1; V gene: TRBV20-1; CDR3 length: 14; J gene: TRBJ1-2; CDR3 protein: CSARIGQGSYGYTF; CDR3 DNA: TGCAGTGCTAGAATAGGACAGGGTAGCTATGGCTACACCTTC
clone size: -; D gene: -; V gene: TRBV7-9; CDR3 length: 14; J gene: TRBJ2-7; CDR3 protein: CASRIREGAREQYF; CDR3 DNA: TGTGCCAGCCGCATCAGGGAGGGGGCGCGCGAGCAGTACTTC
clone size: -; D gene: -; V gene: TRBV24-1; CDR3 length: 15; J gene: TRBJ2-3; CDR3 protein: CATRGGQAGTDTQYF; CDR3 DNA: TGTGCCACCAGGGGAGGACAGGCGGGGACAGATACGCAGTATTTT
clone size: few; D gene: -; V gene: TRBV5-1; CDR3 length: 18; J gene: TRBJ1-2; CDR3 protein: CASSLGAGRIFPHYGYTF; CDR3 DNA: TGCGCCAGCAGCTTGGGTGCGGGACGCATTTTCCCTCACTATGGCTACACCTTC
clone size: -; D gene: -; V gene: TRBV24-1; CDR3 length: 14; J gene: TRBJ2-7; CDR3 protein: CATSDGTRTYEQYF; CDR3 DNA: TGTGCCACCAGTGACGGGACGAGAACCTACGAGCAGTACTTC
clone size: once; D gene: -; V gene: TRBV20-1; CDR3 length: 14; J gene: TRBJ2-3; CDR3 protein: CSASRLVSTDTQYF; CDR3 DNA: TGCAGTGCTAGCCGGCTGGTTAGCACAGATACGCAGTATTTT
clone size: few; D gene: TRBD1; V gene: TRBV4-3; CDR3 length: 14; J gene: TRBJ2-3; CDR3 protein: CASSRDRGKDTQYF; CDR3 DNA: TGTGCCAGCAGCAGAGACAGGGGAAAAGATACGCAGTATTTT
clone size: few; D gene: -; V gene: TRBV7-9; CDR3 length: 15; J gene: TRBJ1-2; CDR3 protein: CASSLRDGPTYGYTF; CDR3 DNA: TGTGCCAGCAGCCTACGGGACGGACCAACCTATGGCTACACCTTC
clone size: few; D gene: TRBD1; V gene: TRBV6-5; CDR3 length: 15; J gene: TRBJ2-1; CDR3 protein: CASSYGGTGSSEQFF; CDR3 DNA: TGTGCCAGCAGTTACGGCGGGACAGGAAGCTCAGAGCAGTTCTTC
clone size: once; D gene: -; V gene: TRBV6-1; CDR3 length: 16; J gene: TRBJ1-6; CDR3 protein: CASSEALRGSNSPLHF; CDR3 DNA: TGTGCCAGCAGTGAAGCGCTTCGGGGGTCTAATTCACCCCTCCACTTT
clone size: -; D gene: TRBD2; V gene: TRBV9; CDR3 length: 16; J gene: TRBJ2-1; CDR3 protein: CASSPPTSGVGDEQFF; CDR3 DNA: TGTGCCAGCAGCCCCCCAACTAGCGGGGTTGGGGATGAGCAGTTCTTC
clone size: -; D gene: -; V gene: TRBV28; CDR3 length: 14; J gene: TRBJ2-5; CDR3 protein: CASKLSSRGETQYF; CDR3 DNA: TGTGCCAGCAAACTCTCCTCGAGAGGGGAGACCCAGTACTTC
clone size: -; D gene: -; V gene: TRBV6-5; CDR3 length: 12; J gene: TRBJ2-1; CDR3 protein: CASSLTRSKQFF; CDR3 DNA: TGTGCCAGCAGTCTCACTAGAAGTAAGCAGTTCTTC
clone size: -; D gene: -; V gene: TRBV12-3/TRBV12-4; CDR3 length: 15; J gene: TRBJ2-3; CDR3 protein: CASSPGLPWTDTQYF; CDR3 DNA: TGTGCCAGCAGCCCAGGGCTCCCATGGACAGATACGCAGTATTTT
clone size: -; D gene: -; V gene: TRBV7-3; CDR3 length: 14; J gene: TRBJ2-3; CDR3 protein: CASRQTGGRATQYF; CDR3 DNA: TGTGCCAGCAGACAAACTGGGGGCCGGGCTACGCAGTATTTT
clone size: -; D gene: -; V gene: TRBV7-9; CDR3 length: 14; J gene: TRBJ2-1; CDR3 protein: CASSSRGAGDEQFF; CDR3 DNA: TGTGCCAGCAGTTCCCGGGGGGCCGGGGATGAGCAGTTCTTC
clone size: -; D gene: TRBD2; V gene: TRBV24-1; CDR3 length: 17; J gene: TRBJ2-5; CDR3 protein: CATSDFSVAGTQETQYF; CDR3 DNA: TGTGCCACCAGTGATTTCTCGGTAGCGGGAACCCAAGAGACCCAGTACTTC
clone size: -; D gene: TRBD2; V gene: TRBV7-3; CDR3 length: 15; J gene: TRBJ2-1; CDR3 protein: CASSLRTSGISEQFF; CDR3 DNA: TGTGCCAGCAGCTTAAGGACTAGCGGGATAAGTGAGCAGTTCTTC
clone size: -; D gene: -; V gene: TRBV6-4; CDR3 length: 12; J gene: TRBJ2-1; CDR3 protein: CASSDIGRQQFF; CDR3 DNA: TGTGCCAGCAGTGACATTGGCAGGCAGCAGTTCTTC
clone size: -; D gene: -; V gene: TRBV7-8; CDR3 length: 15; J gene: TRBJ2-1; CDR3 protein: CASSADGGRGNEQFF; CDR3 DNA: TGTGCCAGCAGCGCAGACGGGGGGCGGGGCAATGAGCAGTTCTTC
clone size: few; D gene: TRBD2; V gene: TRBV10-3; CDR3 length: 17; J gene: TRBJ2-7; CDR3 protein: CAISEFGLGLAQYEQYF; CDR3 DNA: TGTGCCATCAGTGAGTTCGGATTGGGACTAGCGCAGTACGAGCAGTACTTC
clone size: -; D gene: -; V gene: TRBV5-1; CDR3 length: 16; J gene: TRBJ2-5; CDR3 protein: CASSLGLGGLQETQYF; CDR3 DNA: TGCGCCAGCAGCTTGGGTTTGGGGGGACTCCAAGAGACCCAGTACTTC
clone size: -; D gene: -; V gene: TRBV6-1; CDR3 length: 15; J gene: TRBJ2-5; CDR3 protein: CASSERAGREETQYF; CDR3 DNA: TGTGCCAGCAGTGAACGGGCGGGAAGGGAAGAGACCCAGTACTTC
clone size: -; D gene: -; V gene: TRBV28; CDR3 length: 15; J gene: TRBJ1-2; CDR3 protein: CASSSQGFGNYGYTF; CDR3 DNA: TGTGCCAGCAGTTCCCAGGGGTTCGGTAACTATGGCTACACCTTC
clone size: -; D gene: TRBD1; V gene: TRBV13; CDR3 length: 17; J gene: TRBJ2-1; CDR3 protein: CASSLTFRTGSFNEQFF; CDR3 DNA: TGTGCCAGCAGCCTAACCTTTAGGACAGGGAGTTTCAATGAGCAGTTCTTC
clone size: -; D gene: TRBD1; V gene: TRBV6-2/TRBV6-3; CDR3 length: 17; J gene: TRBJ2-5; CDR3 protein: CASSYGSGTGGVETQYF; CDR3 DNA: TGTGCCAGCAGTTACGGATCCGGGACAGGGGGCGTCGAGACCCAGTACTTC
clone size: -; D gene: -; V gene: TRBV5-1; CDR3 length: 15; J gene: TRBJ2-2; CDR3 protein: CASSLDGFGTGELFF; CDR3 DNA: TGCGCCAGCAGCTTGGACGGATTTGGGACCGGGGAGCTGTTTTTT
clone size: -; D gene: -; V gene: TRBV20-1; CDR3 length: 12; J gene: TRBJ2-5; CDR3 protein: CSALQIQETQYF; CDR3 DNA: TGCAGTGCTCTCCAGATCCAAGAGACCCAGTACTTC
clone size: -; D gene: -; V gene: TRBV4-3; CDR3 length: 15; J gene: TRBJ1-6; CDR3 protein: CASSQVNAGDSPLHF; CDR3 DNA: TGCGCCAGCAGCCAAGTAAATGCTGGGGATTCACCCCTCCACTTT
clone size: few; D gene: TRBD1; V gene: TRBV20-1; CDR3 length: 13; J gene: TRBJ1-2; CDR3 protein: CSAIRQGNYGYTF; CDR3 DNA: TGCAGTGCTATCCGACAGGGAAACTATGGCTACACCTTC
clone size: -; D gene: -; V gene: TRBV7-9; CDR3 length: 14; J gene: TRBJ2-5; CDR3 protein: CASSPRTAKETQYF; CDR3 DNA: TGTGCCAGCAGCCCCAGGACGGCAAAAGAGACCCAGTACTTC
clone size: -; D gene: TRBD1; V gene: TRBV7-2; CDR3 length: 14; J gene: TRBJ2-7; CDR3 protein: CASSVGTGRDEQYF; CDR3 DNA: TGTGCCAGCAGCGTAGGGACAGGGCGAGACGAGCAGTACTTC
clone size: -; D gene: -; V gene: TRBV20-1; CDR3 length: 14; J gene: TRBJ2-7; CDR3 protein: CSAGIPGRNYEQYF; CDR3 DNA: TGCAGTGCGGGAATCCCGGGCAGAAACTACGAGCAGTACTTC
clone size: -; D gene: -; V gene: TRBV15; CDR3 length: 15; J gene: TRBJ1-4; CDR3 protein: CATSRAGATLEKLFF; CDR3 DNA: TGTGCCACCAGCAGAGCCGGGGCGACCCTGGAAAAACTGTTTTTT
clone size: few; D gene: TRBD1; V gene: TRBV28; CDR3 length: 15; J gene: TRBJ2-1; CDR3 protein: CASRPAGTGINEQFF; CDR3 DNA: TGTGCCAGCAGACCCGCCGGGACAGGGATCAATGAGCAGTTCTTC
clone size: few; D gene: TRBD1; V gene: TRBV7-9; CDR3 length: 19; J gene: TRBJ2-1; CDR3 protein: CASSFPAGTGLGFYNEQFF; CDR3 DNA: TGTGCCAGCAGCTTTCCTGCCGGGACAGGGCTCGGTTTTTACAATGAGCAGTTCTTC
clone size: few; D gene: TRBD1; V gene: TRBV5-1; CDR3 length: 15; J gene: TRBJ2-1; CDR3 protein: CATTDPGTGYNEQFF; CDR3 DNA: TGCGCCACCACGGATCCTGGGACAGGGTACAATGAGCAGTTCTTC
clone size: -; D gene: TRBD1; V gene: TRBV4-1; CDR3 length: 16; J gene: TRBJ2-5; CDR3 protein: CASSQAGGGYQETRYF; CDR3 DNA: TGCGCCAGCAGCCAAGCAGGGGGCGGGTACCAAGAGACCCGGTACTTC
clone size: -; D gene: -; V gene: TRBV20-1; CDR3 length: 13; J gene: TRBJ2-7; CDR3 protein: CSARANSPYEQYF; CDR3 DNA: TGCAGTGCTAGAGCCAACTCGCCCTACGAGCAGTACTTC
clone size: -; D gene: -; V gene: TRBV5-1; CDR3 length: 15; J gene: TRBJ2-3; CDR3 protein: CASSVDGAHTETQYF; CDR3 DNA: TGCGCCAGCAGCGTAGACGGTGCCCACACAGAGACGCAGTATTTT
clone size: -; D gene: -; V gene: TRBV14; CDR3 length: 17; J gene: TRBJ1-2; CDR3 protein: CASSQRGTGQAYYGYTF; CDR3 DNA: TGTGCCAGCAGCCAAAGGGGAACGGGCCAGGCCTACTATGGCTACACCTTC
clone size: -; D gene: TRBD1; V gene: TRBV25-1; CDR3 length: 14; J gene: TRBJ1-4; CDR3 protein: CASASRGQNEKLFF; CDR3 DNA: TGTGCCAGCGCCTCCCGGGGACAGAATGAAAAACTGTTTTTT
clone size: -; D gene: TRBD2; V gene: TRBV15; CDR3 length: 14; J gene: TRBJ2-1; CDR3 protein: CATSKRTSGDEQFF; CDR3 DNA: TGTGCCACCAGCAAAAGGACTAGCGGGGATGAGCAGTTCTTC
clone size: -; D gene: TRBD1; V gene: TRBV4-3; CDR3 length: 18; J gene: TRBJ2-1; CDR3 protein: CASSQERTGLFSYNEQFF; CDR3 DNA: TGCGCCAGCAGCCAAGAGAGGACAGGGTTGTTTTCCTACAATGAGCAGTTCTTC